This TCR beta chain is from a study of CD8 T cells in Susac syndrome. The RNA, roughly 0.45 to 1 ug, was put through reverse transcription using random hexamers. Via MiXCR, TCRdb re-called the immunoSEQ multiplex PCR reads, giving one row per CDR3 protein. The repertoire holds over 350,000 distinct CDR3 sequences, with about 85% as singletons. The ends were cut back, 4 bases at V and 3 bases at J, with 10 bases in the middle. From germline, CDR1 is SGHDT and CDR2 YYEEEE. This CDR3 is 13 amino acids long. TCR beta sequencing was performed on blood CD8+ and CD4+ T cells. Sequences were obtained from CD8+ T cells from PBMCs. The chain has TRBV5-6 and TRBJ1-1, with D hard to call. The sequence was obtained from a human donor with multiple sclerosis. The CDR3, as DNA: TGTGCCAGCAGCCGAGGGATCTACACTGAAGCTTTCTTT. Its protein product is CASSRGIYTEAFF.